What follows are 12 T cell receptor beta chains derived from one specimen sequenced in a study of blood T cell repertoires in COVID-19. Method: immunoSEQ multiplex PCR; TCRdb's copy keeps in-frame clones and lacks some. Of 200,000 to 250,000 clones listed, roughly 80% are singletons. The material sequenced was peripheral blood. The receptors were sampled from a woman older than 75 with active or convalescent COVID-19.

CDR3 residues: CASSVGTGYSPLHF. CDR3 coding DNA: TGTGCCAGCAGCGTCGGGACAGGGTACTCACCCCTCCACTTT. The rearrangement joins TRBV9 to TRBJ1-6; 9 nucleotides agree with TRBD1. The junction had 4 bases not matched to a gene; V was cut back by 2 bases and J by 10 bases. The CDR3 has 14 amino acids. Germline V gene lookup returns CDR1 SGDLS and CDR2 YYNGEE.

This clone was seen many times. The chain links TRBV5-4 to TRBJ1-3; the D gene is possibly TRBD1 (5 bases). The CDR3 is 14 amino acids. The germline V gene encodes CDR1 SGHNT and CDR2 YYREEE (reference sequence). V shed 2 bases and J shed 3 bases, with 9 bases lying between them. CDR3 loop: CASSFSGIGNTIYF. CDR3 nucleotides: TGTGCCAGCAGCTTCTCAGGGATTGGAAACACCATATATTTT.

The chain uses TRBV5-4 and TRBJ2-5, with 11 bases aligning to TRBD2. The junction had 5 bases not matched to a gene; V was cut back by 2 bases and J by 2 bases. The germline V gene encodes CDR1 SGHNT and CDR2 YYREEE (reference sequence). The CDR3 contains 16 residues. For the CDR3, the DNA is TGTGCCAGCAGCTTCATTAGCGGGGGGGAACAAGAGACCCAGTACTTC. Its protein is CASSFISGGEQETQYF. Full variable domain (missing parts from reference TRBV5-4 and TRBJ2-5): ETGVTQSPTHLIKTRGQQVTLRCSSQSGHNTVSWYQQALGQGPQFIFQYYREEENGRGNFPPRFSGLQFPNYSSELNVNALELDDSALYLCASSFISGGEQETQYFGPGTRLLVL.

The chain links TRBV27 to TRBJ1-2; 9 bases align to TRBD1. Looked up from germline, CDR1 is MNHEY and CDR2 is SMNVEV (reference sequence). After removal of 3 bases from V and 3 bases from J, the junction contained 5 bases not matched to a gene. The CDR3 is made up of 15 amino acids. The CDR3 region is CASSFWDRVHYGYTF. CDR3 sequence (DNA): TGTGCCAGCAGTTTCTGGGACAGGGTGCACTATGGCTACACCTTC.

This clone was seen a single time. CDR3 loop: CASSEALPGRGNSPLHF. CDR3 sequence (DNA): TGTGCCAGCAGTGAAGCGCTTCCTGGCAGGGGTAATTCACCCCTCCACTTT. This chain connects TRBV2 to TRBJ1-6; the D gene is possibly TRBD1 (6 bases). Trimming shortened V by 0 bases and J by 6 bases, and 15 bases separated the two germline ends. CDR3 length equals 17 residues. From germline, CDR1 is SNHLY and CDR2 FYNNEI.

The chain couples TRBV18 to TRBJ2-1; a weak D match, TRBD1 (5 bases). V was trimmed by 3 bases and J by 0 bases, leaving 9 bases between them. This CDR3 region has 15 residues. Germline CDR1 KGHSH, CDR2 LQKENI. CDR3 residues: CASSPTVSSYNEQFF. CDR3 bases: TGTGCCAGCTCACCGACAGTGAGCTCCTACAATGAGCAGTTCTTC.

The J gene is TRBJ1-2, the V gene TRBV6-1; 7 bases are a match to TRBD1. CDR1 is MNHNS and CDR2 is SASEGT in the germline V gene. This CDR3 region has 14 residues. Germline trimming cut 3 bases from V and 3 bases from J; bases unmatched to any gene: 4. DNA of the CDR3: TGTGCCAGCAGTGAGTGGACAGGATACTATGGCTACACCTTC. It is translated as CASSEWTGYYGYTF.

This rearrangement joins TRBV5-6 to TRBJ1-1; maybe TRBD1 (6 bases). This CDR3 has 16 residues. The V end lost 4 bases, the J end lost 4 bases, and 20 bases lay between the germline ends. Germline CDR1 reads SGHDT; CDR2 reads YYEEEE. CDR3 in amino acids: CASSTGGPVLGTEAFF. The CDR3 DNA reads TGTGCCAGCAGCACGGGGGGGCCGGTATTGGGCACTGAAGCTTTCTTT.

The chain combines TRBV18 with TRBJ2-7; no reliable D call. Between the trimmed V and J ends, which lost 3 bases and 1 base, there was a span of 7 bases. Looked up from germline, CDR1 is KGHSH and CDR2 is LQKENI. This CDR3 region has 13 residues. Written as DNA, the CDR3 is TGTGCCAGCTCACCCCCGCAGTCCTACGAGCAGTACTTC. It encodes CASSPPQSYEQYF.

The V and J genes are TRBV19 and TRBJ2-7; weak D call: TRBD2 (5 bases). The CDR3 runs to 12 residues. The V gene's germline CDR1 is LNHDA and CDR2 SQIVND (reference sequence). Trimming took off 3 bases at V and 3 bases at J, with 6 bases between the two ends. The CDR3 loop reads CASSIEGYEQYF. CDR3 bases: TGTGCCAGTAGTATTGAGGGCTACGAGCAGTACTTC.

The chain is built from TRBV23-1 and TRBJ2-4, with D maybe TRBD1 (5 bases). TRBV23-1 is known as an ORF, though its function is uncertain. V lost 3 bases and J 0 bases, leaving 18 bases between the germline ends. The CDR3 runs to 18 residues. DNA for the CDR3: TGCGCCAGCAGTCACACTACGGGCAGGGCCGGAGCCAAAAACATTCAGTACTTC. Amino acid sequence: CASSHTTGRAGAKNIQYF.

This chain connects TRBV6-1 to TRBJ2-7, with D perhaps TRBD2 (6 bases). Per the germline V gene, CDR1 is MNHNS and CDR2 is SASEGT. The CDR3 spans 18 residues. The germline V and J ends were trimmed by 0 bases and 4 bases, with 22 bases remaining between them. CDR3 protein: CASSEALPGRGGGYEQYF. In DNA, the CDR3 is TGTGCCAGCAGTGAAGCGCTCCCAGGGCGGGGAGGCGGATACGAGCAGTACTTC.